Each of the 17 T cell receptor beta chains below was sequenced from the same sample in a study of blood T cell repertoires in COVID-19. Using immunoSEQ multiplex PCR, the repertoire was profiled, and TCRdb retains in-frame clones only, with some absent. The sample shows a few hundred thousand clones, approximately 89% of them seen only once. Sample: peripheral blood. Receptors were obtained from a woman aged 55-70 years with acute or convalescent COVID-19.

This clone was seen a handful of times. V and J are TRBV9 and TRBJ1-1; 7 positions agree with TRBD1. Per germline, CDR1 SGDLS and CDR2 YYNGEE. Germline trimming cut 5 bases from V and 1 base from J; bases unmatched to any gene: 5. The CDR3 contains 14 residues. The CDR3 DNA is TGTGCCAGCAGTCAGACAGGGAAGAACACTGAAGCTTTCTTT. Translation gives CASSQTGKNTEAFF.

This clone was found once. The chain combines TRBV19 with TRBJ1-6; D uncertain. Per the germline V gene, CDR1 is LNHDA and CDR2 is SQIVND (reference sequence). CDR3 length equals 16 residues. V was cut by 5 bases and J by 7 bases, with 18 bases left in between. The CDR3 reads CASSFSWTGRNSPLHF. The CDR3 DNA is TGTGCCAGTAGTTTCTCCTGGACGGGGAGGAATTCACCCCTCCACTTT.

Written as DNA, the CDR3 is TGTGCCAGCAGTTACGGGCGGGGGGGCCCCAATGAGCAGTTCTTC. Its translation is CASSYGRGGPNEQFF. The rearrangement links TRBV6-5 to TRBJ2-1, with 9 bases aligning to TRBD2. The V gene's germline CDR1 is MNHEY and CDR2 SVGAGI. Trimming at V came to 2 bases and at J to 6 bases, leaving 5 bases not matched to a gene. The CDR3 spans 15 residues.

The chain is built from TRBV7-2 and TRBJ1-4, with D perhaps matching TRBD1 (5 bases). Germline loops: CDR1 SGHTA, CDR2 FQGNSA. The V and J ends lost 4 bases and 7 bases respectively, with 7 bases between them. The CDR3 is 12 residues long. The CDR3 DNA reads as TGTGCCAGCAGCTCCGGGGGTGAAAAACTGTTTTTT. Its translation: CASSSGGEKLFF.

The V and J genes are TRBV18 and TRBJ2-7; 8 nucleotides align to TRBD1. The V gene's germline CDR1 is KGHSH and CDR2 LQKENI. This CDR3 comprises 16 residues. The V and J ends lost 8 bases and 4 bases, in that order; junction bases with no gene match: 16. CDR3 bases: TGTGCCAGCGCGACGGGACAGGTAAATGGACTATACGAGCAGTACTTC. This translates into CASATGQVNGLYEQYF.

This rearrangement joins TRBV24-1 to TRBJ2-3, with TRBD1 identical over 9 bases. Germline V CDR1 and CDR2: KGHDR, SFDVKD. There are 19 residues in the CDR3. V was pared by 3 bases and J by 4 bases, with 16 bases of the junction left unmatched. The CDR3 nucleotides read TGTGCCACCAGTGATCCCCCACTCAGACAGGGGGATCGTCCAGATACGCAGTATTTT. It yields the protein CATSDPPLRQGDRPDTQYF.

The chain carries TRBV7-2 and TRBJ1-6, with a weak D call TRBD1 (6 bases). Looked up from germline, CDR1 is SGHTA and CDR2 is FQGNSA. The CDR3 spans 15 residues. V shed 1 base and J shed 5 bases, with 9 bases lying between them. This CDR3 reads CASSLDRTDNSPLHF. Written as DNA, the CDR3 is TGTGCCAGCAGCTTAGATCGGACAGATAATTCACCCCTCCACTTT. Drawing the rest from reference TRBV7-2 and TRBJ1-6, the complete variable domain is GAGVSQSPSNKVTEKGKDVELRCDPISGHTALYWYRQSLGQGLEFLIYFQGNSAPDKSGLPSDRFSAERTGGSVSTLTIQRTQQEDSAVYLCASSLDRTDNSPLHFGNGTRLTVT.

This CDR3 reads CASSSGTDYEQYF. CDR3 in DNA: TGTGCCAGCAGCTCAGGGACAGACTACGAGCAGTACTTC. The chain is built from TRBV5-4 and TRBJ2-7, with TRBD1 matching over 7 bases. This CDR3 contains 13 residues. From germline, CDR1 is SGHNT and CDR2 YYREEE (reference sequence). V lost 3 bases to trimming and J lost 3 bases; unmatched junction nucleotides: 3.

The CDR3 DNA follows: TGTGCCAGCAGACTAACTCACAGGGTAAACACCGGGGAGCTGTTTTTT. Translated: CASRLTHRVNTGELFF. The gene calls are TRBV7-2 and TRBJ2-2, with D perhaps TRBD1 (6 bases). Germline CDR1 SGHTA, CDR2 FQGNSA. V was pared by 6 bases and J by 2 bases, with 16 bases between. The CDR3 runs 16 residues.

This chain uses TRBV2 with TRBJ1-1; 11 bases align to TRBD1. J lost 4 bases, V lost 5 bases, and 3 bases had no gene match. Per the germline V gene, CDR1 is SNHLY and CDR2 is FYNNEI. This CDR3 is 14 amino acids long. CDR3 sequence reads: CASSSGQGVTEAFF. CDR3 DNA sequence: TGTGCCAGCAGTTCGGGACAGGGGGTCACTGAAGCTTTCTTT.

The J gene is TRBJ2-2, the V gene TRBV9; no definite D call. V was cut by 2 bases and J by 0 bases, with 17 bases left in between. The CDR3 sequence is 18 residues long. Germline V gene sequence: CDR1 SGDLS, CDR2 YYNGEE. Here the CDR3 reads CASSVSGSPDPNTGELFF. CDR3 DNA: TGTGCCAGCAGCGTTTCAGGATCCCCAGATCCGAACACCGGGGAGCTGTTTTTT.

This chain uses TRBV7-9 with TRBJ2-5; TRBD1 aligns across 10 bases. The CDR3 extends over 14 amino acids. The V gene end was trimmed by 3 bases and the J gene end by 4 bases; junction bases not matched to a gene: 2. From germline, CDR1 is SEHNR and CDR2 FQNEAQ (reference sequence). The CDR3 nucleotides read TGTGCCAGCAGCTTGGGGACAGGGGTAGAGACCCAGTACTTC. Protein product: CASSLGTGVETQYF. Complete variable domain (other parts from reference TRBV7-9 and TRBJ2-5): DTGVSQNPRHKITKRGQNVTFRCDPISEHNRLYWYRQTLGQGPEFLTYFQNEAQLEKSRLLSDRFSAERPKGSFSTLEIQRTEQGDSAMYLCASSLGTGVETQYFGPGTRLLVL.

The V and J genes are TRBV27 and TRBJ2-3; 7 bases are shared with TRBD2. Per the germline V gene, CDR1 is MNHEY and CDR2 is SMNVEV (reference sequence). The V and J ends lost 0 bases and 2 bases, in that order; junction bases with no gene match: 8. The CDR3 runs 17 residues. CDR3 nucleotide sequence: TGTGCCAGCAGTTTATCGGGCGGGAGTATGTCCACAGATACGCAGTATTTT. It is translated as CASSLSGGSMSTDTQYF.

V is TRBV18 and J is TRBJ1-2; D may be TRBD1 (5 bases). Looked up from germline, CDR1 is KGHSH and CDR2 is LQKENI. Trimming stripped 5 bases from V and 7 bases from J, with 14 bases between. CDR3 length: 13 residues. CDR3 residues: CASSAGPAFGYTF. CDR3 DNA: TGTGCCAGCTCAGCGGGGCCCGCCTTTGGCTACACCTTC.

V is TRBV4-2 and J is TRBJ1-4, with 8 positions matching TRBD1. The CDR3 is made up of 16 amino acids. Germline V gene sequence: CDR1 LGHNA, CDR2 YNFKEQ. J was trimmed by 4 bases and V by 3 bases; bases with no gene match: 7. Here the CDR3 reads CASSQAGTGVNEKLFF. The CDR3 nucleotides are TGTGCCAGCAGCCAGGCCGGGACAGGAGTTAATGAAAAACTGTTTTTT.

The chain employs TRBV12-3 or TRBV12-4 and TRBJ1-1; D uncertain. CDR3 length: 13 residues. Trimming shortened V by 3 bases and J by 6 bases, and 11 bases separated the two germline ends. The CDR3 is CASSFGGLPEAFF. The CDR3 coding sequence is TGTGCCAGCAGTTTCGGTGGGCTCCCTGAAGCTTTCTTT.

The rearrangement links TRBV28 to TRBJ2-5; no reliable D call. Trimming removed 1 base from V and 5 bases from J, with 14 bases in between. Per the germline V gene, CDR1 is MDHEN and CDR2 is SYDVKM. This CDR3 comprises 15 residues. The CDR3 DNA is TGTGCCAGCAGTTTATCCCTGGGCCTTATTGAGACCCAGTACTTC. It is translated as CASSLSLGLIETQYF.